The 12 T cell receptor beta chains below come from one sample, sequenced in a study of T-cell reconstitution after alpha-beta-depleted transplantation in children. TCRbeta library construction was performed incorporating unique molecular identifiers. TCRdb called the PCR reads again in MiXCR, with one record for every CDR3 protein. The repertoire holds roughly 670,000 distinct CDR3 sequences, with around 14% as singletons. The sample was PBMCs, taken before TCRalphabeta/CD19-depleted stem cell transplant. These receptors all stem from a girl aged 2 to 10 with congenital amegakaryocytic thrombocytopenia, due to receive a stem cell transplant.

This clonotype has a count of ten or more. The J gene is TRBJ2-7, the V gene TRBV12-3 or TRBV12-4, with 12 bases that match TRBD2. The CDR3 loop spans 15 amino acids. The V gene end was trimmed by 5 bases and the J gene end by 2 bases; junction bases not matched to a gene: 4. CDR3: CASSRTSGNTYEQYF. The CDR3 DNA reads TGTGCCAGCAGTCGGACTAGCGGGAATACCTACGAGCAGTACTTC.

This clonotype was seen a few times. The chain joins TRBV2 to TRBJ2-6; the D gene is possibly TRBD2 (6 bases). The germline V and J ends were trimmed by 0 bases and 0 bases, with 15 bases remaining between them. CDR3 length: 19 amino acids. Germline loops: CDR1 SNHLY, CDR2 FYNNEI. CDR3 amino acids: CASSEAFGGNYSGANVLTF. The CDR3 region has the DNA TGTGCCAGCAGTGAAGCGTTCGGGGGTAACTACTCTGGGGCCAACGTCCTGACTTTC.

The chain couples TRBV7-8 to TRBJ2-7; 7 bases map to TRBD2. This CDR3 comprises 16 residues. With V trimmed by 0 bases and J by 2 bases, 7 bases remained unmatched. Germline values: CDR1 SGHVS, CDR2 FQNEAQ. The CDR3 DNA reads TGTGCCAGCAGCTTAGCGTCGAAGCGGGAAGCCTACGAGCAGTACTTC. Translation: CASSLASKREAYEQYF.

CDR3 bases: TGTGCCAGCAGCCCCAAGACTAGCGGGAGACAGACGCAGTATTTT. Protein sequence: CASSPKTSGRQTQYF. V gene TRBV3-1 combines with J gene TRBJ2-3, with 12 bases matching TRBD2. CDR1 and CDR2 (germline): LGHDT, YNNKEL (reference sequence). The J segment lost 9 bases and the V segment lost 4 bases, leaving 8 bases of the junction unmatched. The CDR3 length is 15 residues.

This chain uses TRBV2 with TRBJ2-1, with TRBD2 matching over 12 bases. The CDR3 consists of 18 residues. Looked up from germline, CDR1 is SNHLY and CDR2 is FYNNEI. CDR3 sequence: CTCSPRLAGANSYNEQFF. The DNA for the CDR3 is TGTACCTGCAGCCCCCGACTAGCGGGAGCGAACTCCTACAATGAGCAGTTCTTC.

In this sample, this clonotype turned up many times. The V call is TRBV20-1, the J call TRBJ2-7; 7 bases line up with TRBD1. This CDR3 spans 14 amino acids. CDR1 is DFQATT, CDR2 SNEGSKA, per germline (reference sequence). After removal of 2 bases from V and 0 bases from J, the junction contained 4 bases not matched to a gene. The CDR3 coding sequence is TGCAGTGCTAGAAAAGACAGGGCCTCCTACGAGCAGTACTTC. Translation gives CSARKDRASYEQYF.

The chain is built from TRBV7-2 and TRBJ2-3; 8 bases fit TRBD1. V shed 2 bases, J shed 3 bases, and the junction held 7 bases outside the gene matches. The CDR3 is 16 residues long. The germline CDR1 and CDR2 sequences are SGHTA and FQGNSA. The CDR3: CASSLYSTGVTDTQYF. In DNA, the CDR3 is TGTGCCAGCAGCTTATATTCGACAGGGGTAACAGATACGCAGTATTTT.

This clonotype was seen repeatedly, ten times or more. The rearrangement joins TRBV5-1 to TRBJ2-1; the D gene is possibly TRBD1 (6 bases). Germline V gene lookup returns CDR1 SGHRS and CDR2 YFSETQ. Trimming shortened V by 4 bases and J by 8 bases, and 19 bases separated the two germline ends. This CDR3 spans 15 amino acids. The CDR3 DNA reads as TGCGCCAGCAGCCCCCCCGGAACAGGGAACTATGAGCAGTTCTTC. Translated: CASSPPGTGNYEQFF.

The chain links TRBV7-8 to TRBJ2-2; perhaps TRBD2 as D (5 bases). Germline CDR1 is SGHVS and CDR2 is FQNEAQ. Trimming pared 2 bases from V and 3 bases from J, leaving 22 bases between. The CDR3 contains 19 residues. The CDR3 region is CASSLSEASLVGDTGELFF. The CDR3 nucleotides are TGTGCCAGCAGCTTATCGGAGGCTAGTTTGGTGGGAGACACCGGGGAGCTGTTTTTT.

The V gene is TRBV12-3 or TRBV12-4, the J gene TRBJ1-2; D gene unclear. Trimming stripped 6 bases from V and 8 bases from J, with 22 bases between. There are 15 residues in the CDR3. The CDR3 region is CASSRYPTKTAGYTF. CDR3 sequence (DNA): TGTGCCAGCAGCCGTTACCCCACTAAAACGGCCGGCTACACCTTC.

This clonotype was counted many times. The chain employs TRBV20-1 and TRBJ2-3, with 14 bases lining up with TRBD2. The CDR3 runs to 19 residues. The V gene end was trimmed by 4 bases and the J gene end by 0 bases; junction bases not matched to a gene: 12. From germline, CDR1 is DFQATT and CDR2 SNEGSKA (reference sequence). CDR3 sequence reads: CSATRLAGGDTSSTDTQYF. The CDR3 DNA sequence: TGCAGTGCTACGAGACTAGCGGGAGGGGACACTTCTAGCACAGATACGCAGTATTTT.

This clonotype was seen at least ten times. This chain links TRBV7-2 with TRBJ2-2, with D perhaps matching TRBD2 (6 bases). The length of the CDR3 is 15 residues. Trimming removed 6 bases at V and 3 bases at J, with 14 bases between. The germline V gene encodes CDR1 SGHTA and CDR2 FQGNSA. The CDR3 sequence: CASSFGSGYTGELFF. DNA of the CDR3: TGTGCCAGCAGTTTCGGTAGCGGCTACACCGGGGAGCTGTTTTTT.